These 2 T cell receptor beta chains originate from one sample sequenced in a study of T-cell memory formation after mild COVID-19. Using its own MiXCR run on the 5' RACE reads, TCRdb lists one record per CDR3 protein. The profile shows 470,000 or so distinct CDR3 sequences, about a sixth of them singletons. The sequenced sample consisted of PBMCs or a T cell subset sorted from them (not recorded which). The receptor set was obtained from a man in his late teens or twenties who had mild COVID-19 (a few samples of this study predate the infection). Cell type and time point are not known.

This clonotype has ten or more counts. The rearrangement joins TRBV12-3 or TRBV12-4 to TRBJ1-1, with TRBD1 matching 9 bases. Germline trimming cut 5 bases from V and 8 bases from J; bases unmatched to any gene: 6. The CDR3 is made up of 13 amino acids. The CDR3 DNA sequence: TGTGCCAGCAGTCCTCAGACAGGGGGGGAAGCTTTCTTT. Protein sequence: CASSPQTGGEAFF.

The table lists this clonotype with a count of one. V and J are TRBV24-1 and TRBJ1-5; unclear D gene. The CDR3 length is 13 residues. V dropped 9 bases and J dropped 2 bases, with 10 bases sitting between them. The germline gives CDR1 KGHDR, CDR2 SFDVKD. The CDR3 coding sequence is TGTGCCACCGAAGGGTCTGGCAATCAGCCCCAGCATTTT. The encoded protein is CATEGSGNQPQHF.